This T cell receptor (beta chain) came from a study of T cell repertoires in cytomegalovirus infection (dated by TCRdb to the late 2010s). Some background on the complete study: The HLA type of each donor mattered for the analysis, because public TCR beta signatures pointed to carriage of CMV infection along with the matching HLA type.

This clonotype has more than one count but fewer than ten. It has no known antigen specificity. No clone much larger than this one lies a single base away; base qualities are absent. What the work shows at the level of the full study, not this receptor alone: Carriers of CMV infection plus the relevant HLA type were discriminated by the cumulative frequency of public TCR beta family members in the study cohort and in an independent approximately 360-donor cohort. The ex vivo response was dominated by HLA-C-restricted CMV-specific TCR beta clonotypes, which also provided the single most frequent clonotype in two of eight donors.

Sequencing was carried out with an Illumina HiSeq 1500. TCRdb trimmed the raw reads at Q25, called clones with MiXCR and kept productive beta chains. One record per CDR3 amino acid sequence lists the most common genes and DNA. In all, the sample holds some 600,000 distinct CDR3 sequences, and 24% of those were seen once. In total, the top ten clones hold 8% of the sample. Sample: CD8+ T cells from PBMCs. This sequence originates from a human donor in good health (CMV status not recorded). Some clones in this sample may be carry-over from other donors' samples.

CDR3 protein: CAVRLAGDSEQFF. The DNA is as follows: TGTGCCGTAAGGCTAGCGGGGGACTCCGAGCAGTTCTTC. This chain is built from TRBV24-1 and TRBJ2-1; the junction holds 10 bases that match TRBD2. V loses 12 bases at its end and J loses 10 bases; junction bases beyond the gene matches: 11. The CDR3 runs 13 amino acids, cysteine and phenylalanine included. The DNA shown is the 39-base CDR3, in frame from base 1. The germline V gene gives CDR1 as KGHDR and CDR2 as SFDVKD.